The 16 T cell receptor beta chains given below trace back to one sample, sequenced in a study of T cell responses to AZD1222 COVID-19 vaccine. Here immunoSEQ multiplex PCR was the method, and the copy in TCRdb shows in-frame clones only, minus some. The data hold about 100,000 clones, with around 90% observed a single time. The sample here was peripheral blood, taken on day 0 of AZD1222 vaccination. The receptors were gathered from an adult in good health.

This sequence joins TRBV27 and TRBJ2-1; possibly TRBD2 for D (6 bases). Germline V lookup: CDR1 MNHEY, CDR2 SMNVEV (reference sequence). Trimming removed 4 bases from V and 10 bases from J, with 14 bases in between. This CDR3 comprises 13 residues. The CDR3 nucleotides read TGTGCCAGCAGTTGGAGGAGGGGTCTGGAGCAGTTCTTC. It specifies CASSWRRGLEQFF.

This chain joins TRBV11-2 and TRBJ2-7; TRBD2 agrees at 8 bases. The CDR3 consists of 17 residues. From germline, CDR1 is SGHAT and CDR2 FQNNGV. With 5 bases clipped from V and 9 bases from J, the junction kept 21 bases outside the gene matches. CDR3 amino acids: CASSRDTSSAGDFTQYF. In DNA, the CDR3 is TGTGCCAGCAGCCGCGACACCTCGTCAGCGGGAGACTTTACGCAGTACTTC. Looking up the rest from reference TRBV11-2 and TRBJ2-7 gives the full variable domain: EAGVAQSPRYKIIEKRQSVAFWCNPISGHATLYWYQQILGQGPKLLIQFQNNGVVDDSQLPKDRFSAERLKGVDSTLKIQPAKLEDSAVYLCASSRDTSSAGDFTQYFGPGTRLTVT.

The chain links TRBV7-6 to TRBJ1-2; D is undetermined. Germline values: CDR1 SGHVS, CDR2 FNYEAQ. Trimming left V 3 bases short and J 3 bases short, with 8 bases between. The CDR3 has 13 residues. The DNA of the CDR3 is TGTGCCAGCAGCTTCGGAGGATACTATGGCTACACCTTC. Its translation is CASSFGGYYGYTF.

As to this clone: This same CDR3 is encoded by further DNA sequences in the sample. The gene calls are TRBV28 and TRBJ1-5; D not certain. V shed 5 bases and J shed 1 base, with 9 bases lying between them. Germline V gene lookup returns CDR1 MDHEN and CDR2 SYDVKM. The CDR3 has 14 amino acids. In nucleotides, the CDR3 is TGTGCCAGCAGTCCGGGAGGGAGCAATCAGCCCCAGCATTTT. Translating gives CASSPGGSNQPQHF.

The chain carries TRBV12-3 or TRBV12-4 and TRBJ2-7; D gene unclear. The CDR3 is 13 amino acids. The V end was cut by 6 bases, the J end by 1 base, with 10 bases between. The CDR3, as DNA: TGTGCCAGCAGCCCTACTCATTCCTACGAGCAGTACTTC. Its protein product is CASSPTHSYEQYF.

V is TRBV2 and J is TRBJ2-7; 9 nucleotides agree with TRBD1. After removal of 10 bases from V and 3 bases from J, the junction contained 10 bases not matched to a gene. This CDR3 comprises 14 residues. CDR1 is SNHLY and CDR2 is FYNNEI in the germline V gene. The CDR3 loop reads CATRKGTGHYEQYF. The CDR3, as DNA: TGTGCCACCCGCAAAGGGACAGGGCACTACGAGCAGTACTTC.

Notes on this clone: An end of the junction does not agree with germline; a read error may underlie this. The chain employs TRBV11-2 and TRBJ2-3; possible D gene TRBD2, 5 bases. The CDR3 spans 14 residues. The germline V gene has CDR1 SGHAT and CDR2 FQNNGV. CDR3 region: CASSLGRSTDTQYF. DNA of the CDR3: TGTGCCAGCAGTTTAGGGAGAAGCACAGATACGCAGTATTTT.

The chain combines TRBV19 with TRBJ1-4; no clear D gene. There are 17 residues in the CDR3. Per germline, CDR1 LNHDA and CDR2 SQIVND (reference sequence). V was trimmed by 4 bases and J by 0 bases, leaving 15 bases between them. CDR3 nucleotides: TGTGCCAGTAGTACCCGACCAGGCACCTCAACTAATGAAAAACTGTTTTTT. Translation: CASSTRPGTSTNEKLFF.

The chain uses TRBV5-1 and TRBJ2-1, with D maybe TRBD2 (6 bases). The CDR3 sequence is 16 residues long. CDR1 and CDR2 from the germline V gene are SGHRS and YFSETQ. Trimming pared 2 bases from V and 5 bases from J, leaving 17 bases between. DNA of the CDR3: TGCGCCAGCAGCTTTCCTAAGGCCGGGAGTGACAATGAGCAGTTCTTC. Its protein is CASSFPKAGSDNEQFF.

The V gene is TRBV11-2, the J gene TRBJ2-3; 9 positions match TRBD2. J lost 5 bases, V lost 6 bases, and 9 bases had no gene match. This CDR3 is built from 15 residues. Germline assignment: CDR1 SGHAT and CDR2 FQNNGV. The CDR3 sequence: CASRHIAGVGDTQYF. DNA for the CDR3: TGTGCCAGCAGACATATAGCGGGAGTGGGAGATACGCAGTATTTT.

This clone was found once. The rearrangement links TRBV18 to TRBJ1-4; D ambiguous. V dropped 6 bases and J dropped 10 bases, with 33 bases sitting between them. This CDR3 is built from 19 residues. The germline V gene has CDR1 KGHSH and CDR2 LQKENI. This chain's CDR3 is CASSLRTFYLRGGEGKLFF. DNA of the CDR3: TGTGCCAGCTCTCTTCGGACCTTCTATCTGCGCGGTGGTGAGGGAAAACTGTTTTTT.

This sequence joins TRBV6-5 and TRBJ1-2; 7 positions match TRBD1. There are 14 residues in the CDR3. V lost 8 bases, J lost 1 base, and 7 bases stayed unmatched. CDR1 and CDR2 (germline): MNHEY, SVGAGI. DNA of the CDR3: TGTGCCAGCGCCAGACAGGGAATTAACTATGGCTACACCTTC. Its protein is CASARQGINYGYTF.

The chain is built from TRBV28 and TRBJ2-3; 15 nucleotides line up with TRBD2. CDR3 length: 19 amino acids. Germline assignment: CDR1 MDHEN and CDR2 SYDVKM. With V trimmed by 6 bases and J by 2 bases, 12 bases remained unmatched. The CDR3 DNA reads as TGTGCCAGCAGCCATAGGACTAGCGGGAGGGCAACCCCCACAGATACGCAGTATTTT. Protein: CASSHRTSGRATPTDTQYF.

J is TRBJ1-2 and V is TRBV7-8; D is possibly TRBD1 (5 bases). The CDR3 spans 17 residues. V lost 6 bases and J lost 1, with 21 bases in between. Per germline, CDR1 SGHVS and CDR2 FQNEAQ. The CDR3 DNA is TGTGCCAGCAGTTTGTACAGGTCTCTCGCGGGTAACTATGGCTACACCTTC. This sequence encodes CASSLYRSLAGNYGYTF.

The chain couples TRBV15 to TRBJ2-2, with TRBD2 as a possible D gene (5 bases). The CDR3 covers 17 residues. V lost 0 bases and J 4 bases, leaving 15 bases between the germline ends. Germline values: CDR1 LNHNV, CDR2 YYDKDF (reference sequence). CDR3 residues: CATSRDLMGEGTGELFF. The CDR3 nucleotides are TGTGCCACCAGCAGAGATCTGATGGGAGAAGGCACCGGGGAGCTGTTTTTT.

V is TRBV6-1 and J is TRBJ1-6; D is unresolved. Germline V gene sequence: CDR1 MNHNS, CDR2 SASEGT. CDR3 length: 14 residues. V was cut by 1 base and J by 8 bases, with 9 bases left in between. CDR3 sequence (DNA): TGTGCCAGCAGTGAAGGAAGGGTATATTCACCCCTCCACTTT. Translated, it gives CASSEGRVYSPLHF.